This TCR beta chain is drawn from a study of blood T cell repertoires in COVID-19. On the study more broadly: PBMCs, B-cell-depleted T cells, or T cells were the source of the cDNA or gDNA that made up the material.

In assigning cohorts, the study relied on participant-reported clinical history. This CDR3 is built from 17 residues. Losses at the gene ends were 6 bases for V and 2 bases for J; bases not matched to a gene: 10. Germline V CDR1 and CDR2: SEHNR, FQNEAQ (reference sequence). Authors' methods: Reference gene primer amplification gave estimated nucleated cell counts. Clones were read by immunoSEQ multiplex PCR, and TCRdb kept only the in-frame ones, dropping some. The V and J calls and clone size are taken from that table; D and trimming were inferred from the DNA. The sample records roughly 400,000 clones, over 75% being singletons.

V usage is TRBV7-9 and J usage is TRBJ2-7; TRBD2 aligns across 13 bases. The TCR comes from a woman aged 18 to 35 who had been exposed to COVID-19. The specimen was PBMCs or T cells enriched from blood (not recorded which). CDR3 residues: CASSGLAGELRAYEQYF. As DNA, the CDR3 is TGTGCCAGCAGTGGACTAGCGGGAGAACTAAGGGCCTACGAGCAGTACTTC. The variable domain in full, with the rest retrieved from reference TRBV7-9 and TRBJ2-7, is DTGVSQNPRHKITKRGQNVTFRCDPISEHNRLYWYRQTLGQGPEFLTYFQNEAQLEKSRLLSDRFSAERPKGSFSTLEIQRTEQGDSAMYLCASSGLAGELRAYEQYFGPGTRLTVT.